This T cell receptor (beta chain) was documented in a study of cytomegalovirus exposure and HLA in healthy donors. Whole-study results and caveats: Productive status was seen about 87% or about 30% of the time for most TCR beta V segments in an earlier analysis. Later genetic work tied a missense DCLRE1C variant to beta-chain V and J trimming. HLA alleles were associated with 16,951 TCR beta sequences in a later analysis at 0.05 false discovery rate.

The CDR3 loop spans 14 amino acids. Trimming took 5 bases from V and 10 from J, leaving 18 bases between them. Germline loops: CDR1 SGHTA, CDR2 FQGTGA. As regards this clone: What it recognizes is unknown.

Primers: 60 Vbeta forward and 13 Jbeta reverse. Under the authors' procedure: Approximately 73 million unique TCR beta chains, 10 million to 14 million shared, were counted in a later analysis. The method was immunoSEQ multiplex PCR; TCRdb's version includes in-frame clones alone and lacks a portion of them. V, J and clone size derive from that table, while D and trimming were established from the DNA sequence. The sample carries approximately 190,000 clones, roughly 84% recorded once. Sequenced: PBMCs. The rearrangement joins TRBV7-3 to TRBJ2-1; a weak D match, TRBD1 (6 bases). The TCR sequence derives from a woman aged 50 to 65 in good health and CMV-seropositive. This CDR3 is CASSPNNRANEQFF. CDR3 sequence (DNA): TGTGCCAGCAGCCCCAACAACAGGGCGAACGAGCAGTTCTTC.